These 22 T cell receptor beta chains came from one sample sequenced in a study of identical twins. Via MiXCR, TCRdb re-called the 5' RACE reads, giving one row per CDR3 protein. The table lists roughly 1,500,000 distinct CDR3 sequences, under 35% of them singletons. The sample consisted of cord blood. These receptors were obtained from a newborn girl in good health.

The rearrangement uses TRBV27 and TRBJ1-4; D uncertain. This CDR3 has 15 amino acids. V was pared by 2 bases and J by 0 bases, with 7 bases between. Per the germline V gene, CDR1 is MNHEY and CDR2 is SMNVEV (reference sequence). CDR3 protein: CASSLRSSTNEKLFF. In nucleotides, the CDR3 is TGTGCCAGCAGTTTAAGGTCCTCAACTAATGAAAAACTGTTTTTT.

The chain recombines TRBV29-1 with TRBJ2-7, with a possible D match to TRBD1 (6 bases). The CDR3 length is 12 residues. Per germline, CDR1 SQVTM and CDR2 ANQGSEA. Trimming left V 6 bases short and J 3 bases short, with 12 bases between. The CDR3 loop reads CSVVDRNYEQYF. CDR3 bases: TGCAGCGTGGTAGACAGGAACTACGAGCAGTACTTC.

This sequence joins TRBV20-1 and TRBJ2-6, with 8 bases lining up with TRBD2. The germline V gene has CDR1 DFQATT and CDR2 SNEGSKA (reference sequence). This CDR3 region has 16 residues. J gave up 0 bases and V 3 bases, and 4 bases lay outside the gene matches. The CDR3 nucleotides are TGCAGTGCTAGCCCTAGCGGGTTCTCTGGGGCCAACGTCCTGACTTTC. Translation: CSASPSGFSGANVLTF.

Of note for this clonotype: A read error may be the cause here, since a much bigger clone is one base away. The rearrangement joins TRBV4-2 to TRBJ2-5; D is uncertain. This CDR3 is built from 14 residues. V lost 6 bases and J 11 bases, leaving 22 bases between the germline ends. CDR1 and CDR2 (germline): LGHNA, YNFKEQ. CDR3 nucleotide sequence: TGTGCCAGCAGTCCCAACGTTTTCCCGGATGAGCAGTACTTC. This encodes CASSPNVFPDEQYF.

This clonotype was counted between two and nine times. The V gene is TRBV28, the J gene TRBJ2-7, with 9 bases matching TRBD2. The germline V gene encodes CDR1 MDHEN and CDR2 SYDVKM. This CDR3 has 15 residues. The V segment lost 6 bases and the J segment 3 bases; nucleotides outside the gene matches: 9. The CDR3 nucleotides are TGTGCCAGCAGACCTCCCGGGACTAGCTACTACGAGCAGTACTTC. Protein: CASRPPGTSYYEQYF.

This clonotype is a singleton in its sample. The J gene is TRBJ2-1, the V gene TRBV7-2, with D perhaps given as TRBD1 or TRBD2 (6 bases each). CDR1 is SGHTA, CDR2 FQGNSA, per germline. V dropped 1 base and J dropped 13 bases, with 20 bases sitting between them. The CDR3 runs 15 residues. The CDR3 DNA follows: TGTGCCAGCAGCTTAGTTGGGGGGCCGGAAGAGACCCAGTTCTTC. Translated: CASSLVGGPEETQFF.

J is TRBJ2-1 and V is TRBV20-1, with 11 bases aligning to TRBD2. V lost 4 bases to trimming and J lost 6 bases; unmatched junction nucleotides: 8. Germline V gene sequence: CDR1 DFQATT, CDR2 SNEGSKA (reference sequence). This CDR3 region has 15 residues. The CDR3 nucleotides read TGCAGTGCTAAGCGTAGCGGGGGGGCCCTCAATGAGCAGTTCTTC. It codes for CSAKRSGGALNEQFF.

This clonotype was found a few times. This chain connects TRBV20-1 to TRBJ1-2; D might be TRBD1 (5 bases). Between the trimmed V and J ends, which lost 1 base and 8 bases, there was a span of 20 bases. Germline-derived CDR1 and CDR2 are DFQATT and SNEGSKA (reference sequence). The CDR3 spans 15 residues. CDR3 bases: TGCAGTGCTAGAGGGGGCCCAAGGGCCCGACAGGGCTACACCTTC. Amino acid sequence: CSARGGPRARQGYTF.

V and J are TRBV20-1 and TRBJ2-4; 8 bases match TRBD1. CDR1 DFQATT and CDR2 SNEGSKA come from the germline V gene (reference sequence). The CDR3 runs to 15 residues. The ends lost 6 bases at V and 0 bases at J; junction bases unmatched: 7. The CDR3 DNA reads TGCAGTGCAACTGGACAGGGCCTAGCCAAAAACATTCAGTACTTC. This codes for CSATGQGLAKNIQYF.

The V call is TRBV27, the J call TRBJ1-1, with D unresolved. V dropped 6 bases and J dropped 2 bases, with 13 bases sitting between them. The CDR3 has 14 amino acids. The germline V gene encodes CDR1 MNHEY and CDR2 SMNVEV (reference sequence). The CDR3: CASSDGIFNTEAFF. DNA of the CDR3: TGTGCCAGCAGCGACGGGATTTTTAACACTGAAGCTTTCTTT.

The chain carries TRBV18 and TRBJ2-3; the match to TRBD1 covers 8 bases. CDR3 length equals 15 residues. The V and J ends lost 5 bases and 4 bases, in that order; junction bases with no gene match: 8. Germline-derived CDR1 and CDR2 are KGHSH and LQKENI. The CDR3 DNA follows: TGTGCCAGCTCAACCGGGACAGGCTCGGCAGATACGCAGTATTTT. Translating it yields CASSTGTGSADTQYF.

In regard to this clonotype: An end of the junction does not agree with germline; a read error may underlie this. The chain couples TRBV2 to TRBJ2-3; 7 positions match TRBD2. Germline CDR1 reads SNHLY; CDR2 reads FYNNEI. The CDR3 consists of 15 residues. CDR3 sequence (DNA): TGTGCCGAATTTAGGGACTACCGTAGCACAAATACGCAGTATTTT. Amino acid sequence: CAEFRDYRSTNTQYF.

As regards this clonotype: It may be a read error: a sequence one base away is much more abundant. This chain uses TRBV13 with TRBJ2-7; D is possibly TRBD2 (6 bases). The CDR3 totals 15 residues. V was trimmed by 2 bases and J by 7 bases, leaving 18 bases between them. Germline CDR1 and CDR2: PRHDT and FYEKMQ (reference sequence). The CDR3 DNA reads TGTGCCAGCAGCTTACAGGCTAGCGTTTTCGATGAGCAGTACTTC. Protein sequence: CASSLQASVFDEQYF.

The chain has TRBV4-2 and TRBJ2-5; TRBD2 agrees at 12 bases. The germline CDR1 and CDR2 sequences are LGHNA and YNFKEQ. With 5 bases clipped from V and 2 bases from J, the junction kept 9 bases outside the gene matches. The CDR3 is made up of 17 amino acids. The DNA of the CDR3 is TGTGCCAGCAGCAGCTCTAGCGGGGGGGCCTTACAAGAGACCCAGTACTTC. Translating it yields CASSSSSGGALQETQYF.

DNA of the CDR3: TGTGCCAGCAGTTACCCACCCGACAACACTGAAGCTTTCTTT. Its protein product is CASSYPPDNTEAFF. The J gene is TRBJ1-1, the V gene TRBV6-2 or TRBV6-3; the D is unclear. Germline CDR1 reads MNHEY; CDR2 reads SVGEGT. The CDR3 is 14 amino acids. Trimming removed 2 bases at V and 2 bases at J, with 9 bases between.

The chain recombines TRBV20-1 with TRBJ2-1; TRBD2 agrees at 10 bases. The germline CDR1 and CDR2 sequences are DFQATT and SNEGSKA (reference sequence). V dropped 0 bases and J dropped 4; count of bases not matched to a gene: 6. The CDR3 extends over 16 amino acids. CDR3 nucleotide sequence: TGCAGTGCTAGAGACCCGACTAGCGGGTTTTACAATGAGCAGTTCTTC. It codes for CSARDPTSGFYNEQFF.

This clonotype has more than one count but fewer than ten. This chain connects TRBV6-6 to TRBJ2-1; 7 bases are shared with TRBD1. The CDR3 is 15 residues long. Germline V gives CDR1 MNHNY, CDR2 SVGAGI (reference sequence). V lost 2 bases to trimming and J lost 4 bases; unmatched junction nucleotides: 5. DNA of the CDR3: TGTGCCAGCAGTTACCCCCGGACAGGATACAATGAGCAGTTCTTC. This gives the protein CASSYPRTGYNEQFF.

This clonotype was counted a few times. The chain has TRBV2 and TRBJ1-4, with unresolved D. The ends were cut back, 9 bases at V and 0 bases at J, with 8 bases in the middle. The germline gives CDR1 SNHLY, CDR2 FYNNEI. This CDR3 comprises 13 residues. The CDR3 loop reads CARQFATNEKLFF. The CDR3 nucleotides are TGTGCCAGACAGTTTGCAACTAATGAAAAACTGTTTTTT.

This clonotype has just a few counts. The V call is TRBV27, the J call TRBJ1-5; D perhaps matches TRBD1 (6 bases). Looked up from germline, CDR1 is MNHEY and CDR2 is SMNVEV (reference sequence). Trimming took 8 bases from V and 5 from J, leaving 13 bases between them. The CDR3 has 13 amino acids. CDR3 bases: TGTGCCAGCGGGGGCAACTACTATCAGCCCCAGCATTTT. It codes for CASGGNYYQPQHF.

As to this clonotype: A read error may explain this, as a much larger clone is one base away. The chain carries TRBV4-2 and TRBJ2-5, with TRBD2 matching over 8 bases. Losses at the gene ends were 1 base for V and 11 bases for J; bases not matched to a gene: 12. Germline loops: CDR1 LGHNA, CDR2 YNFKEQ. The CDR3 is made up of 15 amino acids. CDR3 DNA sequence: TGTGCCAGCAGCCAAGCGGGACTAGAAGGGAATGAGCAGTACTTC. This sequence encodes CASSQAGLEGNEQYF.

This clonotype appeared a few times. The CDR3 protein is CASSRGQGSGTEAFF. The CDR3 nucleotides read TGCGCCAGCAGCCGGGGACAGGGTAGCGGCACTGAAGCTTTCTTT. V and J are TRBV5-1 and TRBJ1-1; 9 positions agree with TRBD1. Per the germline V gene, CDR1 is SGHRS and CDR2 is YFSETQ. The J segment lost 4 bases and the V segment lost 4 bases, leaving 8 bases of the junction unmatched. The CDR3 loop spans 15 amino acids.

The genes are TRBV29-1 and TRBJ1-1; TRBD1 might be the D (5 bases). The V gene lost 2 bases and the J gene lost 0 bases, with 13 bases spanning the gap. The germline V gene has CDR1 SQVTM and CDR2 ANQGSEA. The CDR3 loop spans 15 amino acids. The CDR3 DNA is TGCAGCGTTGAAAGCGGGCAGGGAATGAACACTGAAGCTTTCTTT. Translating gives CSVESGQGMNTEAFF.